This T cell receptor (beta chain) was obtained from a study of cytomegalovirus exposure and HLA in healthy donors. Study-level points and caveats: The analysis excluded some indistinguishable V segments, including TRBV6-2 and TRBV6-3. Later analysis showed TCR association rates varying by HLA locus, highest for DRB1 and lowest for HLA-C.

The PCR ran on 60 Vbeta and 13 Jbeta primers. Authors' data handling: A later analysis counted around 80 million unique TCR beta chains, around 12 million shared. TCRdb's copy holds only in-frame clones and misses some; the assay was immunoSEQ multiplex PCR. V and J calls and clone size follow that table, whereas D and trimming were derived from the DNA. The sample lists 150,000 to 200,000 clones, approximately 80% seen once, with 1.6% in the top ten. The germline CDR1 and CDR2 sequences are SQVTM and ANQGSEA. The CDR3 runs 13 residues. The V and J ends lost 3 bases and 8 bases respectively, with 16 bases between them. This clone was counted a few times. No antigen is known for it.

The clonotype originates from a woman aged 30 to 39 in good health and CMV-seronegative. The sample was PBMCs. The chain links TRBV29-1 to TRBJ1-2; D gene uncertain. CDR3 region: CSVDIWAGRGYTF. CDR3 DNA sequence: TGCAGCGTTGATATTTGGGCGGGTAGGGGCTACACCTTC.